A single sample gave rise to the 8 T cell receptor beta chains below, sequenced in a study of blood T cell repertoires in COVID-19. The protocol was immunoSEQ multiplex PCR, while the TCRdb copy is restricted to in-frame clones and leaves out a portion. Here the sample spans 200,000 to 250,000 clones, 70% to 85% being singletons. The sequencing sample was made of peripheral blood. Every receptor here comes from a woman of 80 years or more with COVID-19, enrolled during active disease.

This chain links TRBV10-3 with TRBJ2-1; 8 nucleotides align to TRBD2. Germline V lookup: CDR1 ENHRY, CDR2 SYGVKD. V dropped 0 bases and J dropped 0; count of bases not matched to a gene: 7. The CDR3 has 18 residues. CDR3 region: CAISESGGGGSSYNEQFF. CDR3 coding DNA: TGTGCCATCAGTGAGTCTGGTGGCGGGGGGAGCTCCTACAATGAGCAGTTCTTC.

DNA for the CDR3: TGCAGCGCTCAGAATCCTAGCTCCTACGAGCAGTACTTC. This codes for CSAQNPSSYEQYF. The chain couples TRBV29-1 to TRBJ2-7; D is unresolved. The length of the CDR3 is 13 residues. Germline values: CDR1 SQVTM, CDR2 ANQGSEA. V lost 7 bases, J lost 0 bases, and 13 bases lay in between.

The chain links TRBV2 to TRBJ2-2; 9 bases agree with TRBD1. V lost 4 bases, J lost 3 bases, and 3 bases stayed unmatched. The length of the CDR3 is 15 residues. In germline, CDR1 is SNHLY, CDR2 FYNNEI. The DNA of the CDR3 is TGTGCCAGCAGTGCGGGACAGGGACACACCGGGGAGCTGTTTTTT. Translation gives CASSAGQGHTGELFF.

This chain links TRBV2 with TRBJ2-3; possible D gene TRBD2, 6 bases. Germline CDR1 is SNHLY and CDR2 is FYNNEI. This CDR3 contains 16 residues. The V end lost 1 base, the J end lost 2 bases, and 13 bases lay between the germline ends. The CDR3 DNA follows: TGTGCCAGCAGTGAAGAGGCGGGGACGGCCACAGATACGCAGTATTTT. It yields the protein CASSEEAGTATDTQYF.

The chain carries TRBV3-1 (or the pseudogene TRBV3-2) and TRBJ1-2; 9 nucleotides match TRBD1. V was clipped by 0 bases and J by 5 bases; unmatched bases: 7. The CDR3 spans 16 residues. Per the germline V gene, CDR1 is LGHDT and CDR2 is YNNKEL (reference sequence). Here the CDR3 reads CASSQEGTGKGYGYTF. CDR3 nucleotide sequence: TGTGCCAGCAGCCAAGAAGGGACAGGGAAGGGGTATGGCTACACCTTC.

V and J are TRBV4-1 and TRBJ1-3; D is unclear. V was cut by 0 bases and J by 7 bases, with 19 bases left in between. This CDR3 has 17 amino acids. The germline gives CDR1 MGHRA, CDR2 YSYEKL. CDR3 protein: CASSQEGLAAPANTIYF. For the CDR3, the DNA is TGCGCCAGCAGCCAAGAAGGCTTGGCGGCTCCGGCGAACACCATATATTTT.

The chain recombines TRBV6-5 with TRBJ1-1; D possibly corresponds to TRBD1 (6 bases). This CDR3 has 15 amino acids. V lost 6 bases, J lost 2 bases, and 16 bases lay in between. From germline, CDR1 is MNHEY and CDR2 SVGAGI. DNA for the CDR3: TGTGCCAGCAGCCCCCCTGGGGGCTATAACACTGAAGCTTTCTTT. As protein: CASSPPGGYNTEAFF.

The chain carries TRBV5-1 and TRBJ1-2; 7 bases map to TRBD1. V gave up 0 bases and J gave up 7 bases; unmatched junction bases: 12. The CDR3 loop spans 16 amino acids. The germline CDR1 and CDR2 sequences are SGHRS and YFSETQ. CDR3 sequence: CASSLDIGGGAGGYTF. In DNA form, the CDR3 reads TGCGCCAGCAGCTTGGATATCGGAGGGGGCGCGGGTGGCTACACCTTC.